A few counts support the clone carrying this T cell receptor (beta chain). Its antigen is unknown. Germline CDR1 is SEHNR and CDR2 is FQNEAQ (reference sequence). The CDR3 has 16 residues. Germline trimming cut 1 base from V and 7 bases from J; bases unmatched to any gene: 8. The sample is drawn from a study of human T cells and chemical hapten exposure. Study context: Patients had diphenylcyclopropenone applied to the scalp weekly throughout the approximately 24-week study. Readings were taken at 6 days from patch tests that had applied 0.01% DPC to the upper back.

Regarding time point: patch test 1, 2 weeks after DPC sensitization. Stated treatment: therapeutic diphenylcyclopropenone sensitization with weekly scalp DPC. At every patch-test visit, blood was drawn before the patch test was applied. General study findings and limits: Versus controls, significantly more large CDR3 similarity clusters arose from expanded TCRs.

MiXCR, run by TCRdb on the RACE reads, gives a single entry per CDR3 protein. The sample records roughly 200,000 distinct CDR3 sequences, approximately 20% being singletons. The sample here was whole blood, taken in connection with sensitization to the hapten diphenylcyclopropenone (DPC). The chain has TRBV7-9 and TRBJ2-7, with TRBD1 matching over 12 bases. The sequence derives from a woman between 50 and 59 years old with alopecia areata. Some clones in this sample may be carry-over from other donors' samples. The CDR3 bases are TGTGCCAGCAGCTTAGATCCGGGACAGGGGGCGAGGGAGCAGTACTTC. This codes for CASSLDPGQGAREQYF.